This T cell receptor beta chain derives from a study of identical twins. The CDR3 loop spans 14 amino acids. Germline CDR1 DFQATT, CDR2 SNEGSKA (reference sequence). Germline trimming cut 5 bases from V and 6 bases from J; bases unmatched to any gene: 8. General observations from the study: A lower insertion count was a feature of abundant cord blood beta clonotypes, with no such feature in memory repertoires.

The table lists this clonotype with many counts. Its target is unknown. TCRdb independently ran MiXCR on the 5' RACE reads; one entry per CDR3 protein. Here the sample spans some 270,000 distinct CDR3 sequences, about 8% being singletons. The data also belong to a second study, concerning yellow fever vaccine responses in identical twins.

The chain carries TRBV20-1 and TRBJ2-2, with 8 bases fitting TRBD1. The clonotype comes from a young woman in good health. Sequencing used CD8+ T cells sorted from blood. The CDR3 reads CSAPDREGSGELFF. The CDR3 DNA sequence: TGCAGTGCTCCGGACAGGGAAGGGTCCGGGGAGCTGTTTTTT.